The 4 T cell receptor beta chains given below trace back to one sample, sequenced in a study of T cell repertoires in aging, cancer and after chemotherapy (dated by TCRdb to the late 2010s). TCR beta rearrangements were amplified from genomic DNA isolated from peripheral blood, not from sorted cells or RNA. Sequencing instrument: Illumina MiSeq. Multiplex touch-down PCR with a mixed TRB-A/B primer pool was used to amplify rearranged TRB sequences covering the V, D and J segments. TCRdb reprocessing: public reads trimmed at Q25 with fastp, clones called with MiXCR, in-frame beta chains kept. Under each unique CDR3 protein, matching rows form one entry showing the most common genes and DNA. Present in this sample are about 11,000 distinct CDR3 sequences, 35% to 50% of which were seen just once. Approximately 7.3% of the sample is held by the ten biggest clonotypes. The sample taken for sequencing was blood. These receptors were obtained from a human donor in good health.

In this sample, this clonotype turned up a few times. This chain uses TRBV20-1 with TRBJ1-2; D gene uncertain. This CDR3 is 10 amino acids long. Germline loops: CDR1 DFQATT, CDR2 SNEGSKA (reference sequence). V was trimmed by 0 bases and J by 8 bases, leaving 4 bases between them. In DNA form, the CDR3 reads TGCAGTGCTAGAGATATAGGCTACACCTTC. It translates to CSARDIGYTF.

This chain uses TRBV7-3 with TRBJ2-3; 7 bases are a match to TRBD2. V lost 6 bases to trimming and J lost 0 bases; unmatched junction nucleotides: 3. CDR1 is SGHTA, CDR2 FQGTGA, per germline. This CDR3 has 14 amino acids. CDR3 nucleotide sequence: TGTGCCAGCAGGGTCGGGAGGAGCACAGATACGCAGTATTTT. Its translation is CASRVGRSTDTQYF. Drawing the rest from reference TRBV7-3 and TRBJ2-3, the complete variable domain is GAGVSQTPSNKVTEKGKYVELRCDPISGHTALYWYRQSLGQGPEFLIYFQGTGAADDSGLPNDRFFAVRPEGSVSTLKIQRTERGDSAVYLCASRVGRSTDTQYFGPGTRLTVL.

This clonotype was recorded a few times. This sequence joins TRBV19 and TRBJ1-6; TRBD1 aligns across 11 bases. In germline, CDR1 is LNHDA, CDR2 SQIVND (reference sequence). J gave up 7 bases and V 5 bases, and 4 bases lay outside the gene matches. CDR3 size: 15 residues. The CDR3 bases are TGTGCCAGTAGTTCCGGGACAGGGGGAAATTCACCCCTCCACTTT. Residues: CASSSGTGGNSPLHF.

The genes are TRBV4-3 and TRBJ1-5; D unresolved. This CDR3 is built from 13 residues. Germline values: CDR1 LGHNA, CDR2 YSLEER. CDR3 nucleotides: TGCGCGTGGCAGCCCGACCAGAGACAGCCCCAGCATTTT. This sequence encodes CAWQPDQRQPQHF.